This passage covers 30 T cell receptor beta chains from one sample sequenced in a study of PD-L1 blockade in urothelial cancer. Measured with immunoSEQ multiplex PCR; TCRdb has only the in-frame clones, and not every one. The top ten hold about 1.9% of the sample, which has roughly 36,000 clones, around 89% seen once. This specimen was PBMCs, taken around atezolizumab (anti-PD-L1) treatment. These receptors were collected from a man in his 60s with urothelial cancer.

This rearrangement joins TRBV5-1 to TRBJ2-7, with D unclear. This CDR3 spans 13 amino acids. V was cut by 0 bases and J by 3 bases, with 7 bases left in between. Germline CDR1 SGHRS, CDR2 YFSETQ. In DNA form, the CDR3 reads TGCGCCAGCAGCTTGGGAGCTCTCTACGAGCAGTACTTC. It translates to CASSLGALYEQYF.

V gene TRBV5-8 combines with J gene TRBJ1-1; D perhaps matches TRBD1 (5 bases). Trimming pared 0 bases from V and 0 bases from J, leaving 9 bases between. This CDR3 is 15 amino acids long. Germline CDR1 SGHTS, CDR2 YDEGEE. This CDR3 reads CASSLAGKVNTEAFF. Here the CDR3 DNA reads TGTGCCAGCAGCTTGGCAGGGAAGGTGAACACTGAAGCTTTCTTT. The entire variable domain, with the rest obtained from reference TRBV5-8 and TRBJ1-1, is as follows: EAGVTQSPTHLIKTRGQQATLRCSPISGHTSVYWYQQALGLGLQFLLWYDEGEERNRGNFPPRFSGRQFPNYSSELNVNALELEDSALYLCASSLAGKVNTEAFFGQGTRLTVV.

The chain recombines TRBV5-1 with TRBJ1-1; D remains unclear. The ends were cut back, 4 bases at V and 7 bases at J, with 23 bases in the middle. Per germline, CDR1 SGHRS and CDR2 YFSETQ. This CDR3 is 16 amino acids long. CDR3: CASSPTTNPEGGEAFF. CDR3 DNA sequence: TGCGCCAGCAGCCCCACCACCAACCCGGAGGGCGGTGAAGCTTTCTTT.

The chain links TRBV27 to TRBJ1-5, with 8 bases that match TRBD1. The J segment lost 6 bases and the V segment lost 4 bases, leaving 8 bases of the junction unmatched. CDR1 and CDR2 (germline): MNHEY, SMNVEV (reference sequence). CDR3 length: 15 residues. The chain's CDR3 is CASSSLLDRGQPQHF. Written as DNA, the CDR3 is TGTGCCAGCAGTTCTCTCCTCGACAGGGGTCAGCCCCAGCATTTT.

The chain joins TRBV5-3 to TRBJ2-1; D might be TRBD1 (5 bases). TRBV5-3 is classed as an ORF, of uncertain function. Trimming cost V 0 bases and J 9 bases, with 13 bases left between them. The length of the CDR3 is 14 residues. The CDR3 DNA reads as TGTGCCAGAAGCTTGGCCGTCAGGGTGGCTGAGCAGTTCTTC. It encodes CARSLAVRVAEQFF.

The chain uses TRBV5-4 and TRBJ2-5, with 10 bases aligning to TRBD2. J gave up 4 bases and V 3 bases, and 6 bases lay outside the gene matches. In germline, CDR1 is SGHNT, CDR2 YYREEE (reference sequence). The length of the CDR3 is 15 residues. The CDR3 loop reads CASSYAAGGSETQYF. CDR3 DNA sequence: TGTGCCAGCAGCTACGCAGCGGGGGGGTCAGAGACCCAGTACTTC.

The rearrangement joins TRBV6-1 to TRBJ1-5; D not certain. V lost 3 bases to trimming and J lost 3 bases, with 9 bases between them. CDR1 and CDR2 (germline): MNHNS, SASEGT. The CDR3 runs to 14 residues. The CDR3 nucleotides are TGTGCCAGCAGTGACGGGTCCTCCAATCAGCCCCAGCATTTT. This encodes CASSDGSSNQPQHF.

V gene TRBV2 combines with J gene TRBJ2-3; 11 nucleotides align to TRBD1. Trimming at V came to 7 bases and at J to 6 bases, leaving 6 bases not matched to a gene. The germline V gene has CDR1 SNHLY and CDR2 FYNNEI. The CDR3 runs to 14 residues. The CDR3 bases are TGTGCCAGCAATCGGGACAGGGGGACCGATACGCAGTATTTT. As protein: CASNRDRGTDTQYF.

V usage is TRBV7-8 and J usage is TRBJ2-7; TRBD1 aligns across 9 bases. The CDR3 sequence is 15 residues long. V lost 2 bases to trimming and J lost 4 bases; unmatched junction nucleotides: 6. Germline CDR1 is SGHVS and CDR2 is FQNEAQ. CDR3 protein: CASSLRGQGPYEQYF. DNA for the CDR3: TGTGCCAGCAGCTTACGGGGACAGGGACCATACGAGCAGTACTTC.

This clone was recorded a few times. The V and J genes are TRBV5-6 and TRBJ2-2; TRBD1 is a possible D gene (6 bases). Trimming cost V 0 bases and J 6 bases, with 18 bases left between them. This CDR3 is built from 17 residues. The germline gives CDR1 SGHDT, CDR2 YYEEEE. CDR3 nucleotides: TGTGCCAGCAGCTTGGGGGGGCGTAGGCAGCGTGCCGGGGAGCTGTTTTTT. The encoded protein is CASSLGGRRQRAGELFF.

The gene calls are TRBV4-1 and TRBJ2-4; 7 bases align to TRBD1. The CDR3 is 17 amino acids. CDR1 and CDR2 from the germline V gene are MGHRA and YSYEKL. The trim removed 4 bases at V and 2 bases at J, leaving 11 bases unmatched. CDR3 DNA: TGCGCCAGCAGCCTATCAGGGGGAATCTCATCCAAAAACATTCAGTACTTC. Its translation: CASSLSGGISSKNIQYF.

The gene calls are TRBV9 and TRBJ2-5, with 7 bases matching TRBD2. The CDR3 is made up of 15 amino acids. Germline V gene data show CDR1 as SGDLS and CDR2 as YYNGEE. After removal of 4 bases from V and 2 bases from J, the junction contained 8 bases not matched to a gene. This chain's CDR3 is CASSSKAGIQETQYF. The DNA of the CDR3 is TGTGCCAGCAGCTCTAAAGCGGGGATACAAGAGACCCAGTACTTC.

The chain couples TRBV28 to TRBJ1-2; TRBD1 aligns across 9 bases. With V trimmed by 5 bases and J by 1 base, 8 bases remained unmatched. The CDR3 spans 16 residues. Germline-derived CDR1 and CDR2 are MDHEN and SYDVKM. Here the CDR3 reads CASSRQGVQYNYGYTF. CDR3 DNA: TGTGCCAGCAGTCGACAGGGGGTCCAGTATAACTATGGCTACACCTTC.

J is TRBJ2-1 and V is TRBV7-9; D possibly corresponds to TRBD1 (6 bases). The germline V gene has CDR1 SEHNR and CDR2 FQNEAQ (reference sequence). The germline V and J ends were trimmed by 6 bases and 10 bases, with 22 bases remaining between them. This CDR3 is 15 amino acids long. CDR3 residues: CASSSDRTPLGEQFF. The CDR3 DNA follows: TGTGCCAGCAGTTCCGACAGGACCCCCCTGGGCGAGCAGTTCTTC.

This chain links TRBV11-2 with TRBJ2-7, with D unclear. The V gene lost 2 bases and the J gene lost 3 bases, with 8 bases spanning the gap. CDR1 SGHAT and CDR2 FQNNGV come from the germline V gene. This CDR3 comprises 13 residues. The CDR3 here is CASSLQALYEQYF. In nucleotides, the CDR3 is TGTGCCAGCAGCTTACAGGCACTCTACGAGCAGTACTTC.

The J gene is TRBJ2-5, the V gene TRBV27; 10 bases line up with TRBD1. CDR3 length equals 17 residues. Trimming at V came to 2 bases and at J to 5 bases, leaving 11 bases not matched to a gene. CDR1 and CDR2 (germline): MNHEY, SMNVEV (reference sequence). The chain's CDR3 is CASSLTNPGQGIETQYF. Here the CDR3 DNA reads TGTGCCAGCAGTTTAACGAACCCGGGACAGGGGATTGAGACCCAGTACTTC.

This clone has just a few counts. V usage is TRBV30 and J usage is TRBJ2-2; tentatively, D is TRBD1 (5 bases). Germline lookup yields CDR1 GTSNPN and CDR2 SVGIG (reference sequence). The CDR3 extends over 14 amino acids. V shed 3 bases and J shed 4 bases, with 12 bases lying between them. The chain's CDR3 is CAWRAGPSTGELFF. DNA for the CDR3: TGTGCCTGGAGGGCAGGGCCGAGCACCGGGGAGCTGTTTTTT.

The chain combines TRBV7-9 with TRBJ2-7; the D gene is possibly TRBD2 (6 bases). The CDR3 spans 14 residues. The germline V and J ends were trimmed by 8 bases and 1 base, with 15 bases remaining between them. Looked up from germline, CDR1 is SEHNR and CDR2 is FQNEAQ (reference sequence). The CDR3 DNA is TGTGCCAGCGGGTGGAGCGGGCTGTCCTACGAGCAGTACTTC. Translating gives CASGWSGLSYEQYF.

The J gene is TRBJ1-1, the V gene TRBV5-1, with 8 positions matching TRBD1. V gave up 5 bases and J gave up 4 bases; unmatched junction bases: 7. The length of the CDR3 is 14 residues. Germline CDR1 and CDR2: SGHRS and YFSETQ. The DNA for the CDR3 is TGCGCCAGCAGTTACGACAGGGGAGCCACTGAAGCTTTCTTT. As protein: CASSYDRGATEAFF.

The genes are TRBV7-8 and TRBJ1-5, with TRBD1 matching 9 bases. The CDR3 spans 16 residues. Looked up from germline, CDR1 is SGHVS and CDR2 is FQNEAQ. With V trimmed by 5 bases and J by 11 bases, 16 bases remained unmatched. CDR3 sequence reads: CASSLYQGQGLGTQHF. In nucleotides, the CDR3 is TGTGCCAGCAGCCTGTATCAGGGACAGGGACTTGGGACCCAGCATTTT.

This clone was seen a single time. The V gene is TRBV11-1, the J gene TRBJ2-7; 9 bases line up with TRBD1. CDR1 is SGHAT, CDR2 FQDESV, per germline (reference sequence). This CDR3 is built from 17 residues. V lost 1 base to trimming and J lost 3 bases; unmatched junction nucleotides: 10. In DNA form, the CDR3 reads TGTGCCAGCAGCTTAGTCTACTCGGGACAGGGACTCTACGAGCAGTACTTC. This gives the protein CASSLVYSGQGLYEQYF.

The V call is TRBV7-2, the J call TRBJ2-5; possibly TRBD2 for D (7 bases). The germline V and J ends were trimmed by 4 bases and 4 bases, with 13 bases remaining between them. Looked up from germline, CDR1 is SGHTA and CDR2 is FQGNSA. The CDR3 covers 14 residues. Here the CDR3 DNA reads TGTGCCAGCAGCTACGGAGGGGGGGGAGAGACCCAGTACTTC. Encoded protein: CASSYGGGGETQYF.

The genes are TRBV10-3 and TRBJ2-6; D not certain. Germline CDR1 ENHRY, CDR2 SYGVKD. CDR3 length: 15 residues. Trimming shortened V by 5 bases and J by 1 base, and 9 bases separated the two germline ends. The CDR3 sequence: CAISQEQSGANVLTF. The CDR3 DNA follows: TGTGCCATCAGTCAGGAACAGTCTGGGGCCAACGTCCTGACTTTC.

The gene calls are TRBV7-2 and TRBJ1-2, with a tentative D call TRBD1 (5 bases). The V gene lost 6 bases and the J gene lost 4 bases, with 9 bases spanning the gap. Germline assignment: CDR1 SGHTA and CDR2 FQGNSA. The CDR3 totals 12 residues. The CDR3 DNA is TGTGCCAGCAGACCAGACAGCTATGGCTACACCTTC. It specifies CASRPDSYGYTF.

This chain links TRBV7-9 with TRBJ2-7; TRBD1 matches 9 bases. CDR3 length equals 16 residues. J gave up 2 bases and V 1 base, and 6 bases lay outside the gene matches. The V gene's germline CDR1 is SEHNR and CDR2 FQNEAQ (reference sequence). CDR3 nucleotides: TGTGCCAGCAGCTTAGGACAGGGGGAATTGGCCTACGAGCAGTACTTC. It yields the protein CASSLGQGELAYEQYF. Looking up the rest from reference TRBV7-9 and TRBJ2-7 gives the full variable domain: DTGVSQNPRHKITKRGQNVTFRCDPISEHNRLYWYRQTLGQGPEFLTYFQNEAQLEKSRLLSDRFSAERPKGSFSTLEIQRTEQGDSAMYLCASSLGQGELAYEQYFGPGTRLTVT.

This sequence joins TRBV27 and TRBJ2-3; D gene ambiguous. The ends were cut back, 5 bases at V and 4 bases at J, with 22 bases in the middle. This CDR3 is built from 17 residues. Germline V gene lookup returns CDR1 MNHEY and CDR2 SMNVEV (reference sequence). CDR3 bases: TGTGCCAGCAGTAAGAGCCTCCCGGGTCCTACTTCAGATACGCAGTATTTT. The encoded protein is CASSKSLPGPTSDTQYF.

This chain connects TRBV4-2 to TRBJ2-2; no clear D. The CDR3 sequence is 13 residues long. V lost 0 bases to trimming and J lost 5 bases, with 4 bases between them. Germline-derived CDR1 and CDR2 are LGHNA and YNFKEQ. As DNA, the CDR3 is TGTGCCAGCAGCCAAGACAGTACCGGGGAGCTGTTTTTT. Its translation is CASSQDSTGELFF.

This rearrangement joins TRBV18 to TRBJ2-5, with TRBD1 identical over 7 bases. In germline, CDR1 is KGHSH, CDR2 LQKENI. The CDR3 contains 15 residues. Trimming took 1 base from V and 2 from J; bases not matched to a gene: 4. Here the CDR3 DNA reads TGTGCCAGCTCACCACTACAGGGGCGGCAAGAGACCCAGTACTTC. This sequence encodes CASSPLQGRQETQYF.

There are a few counts of this clone. The rearrangement links TRBV5-1 to TRBJ1-1; perhaps TRBD1 as D (5 bases). V was shortened by 5 bases and J by 3 bases, with 11 bases between the two germline ends. CDR1 is SGHRS, CDR2 YFSETQ, per germline. The CDR3 consists of 13 residues. The CDR3 nucleotides read TGCGCCAGCAGTCCCCGGGGGGACACTGAAGCTTTCTTT. Protein: CASSPRGDTEAFF.

The rearrangement uses TRBV19 and TRBJ2-6; TRBD2 matches 9 bases. Germline trimming cut 6 bases from V and 1 base from J; bases unmatched to any gene: 4. Germline CDR1 LNHDA, CDR2 SQIVND (reference sequence). This CDR3 contains 16 residues. The CDR3 reads CASRPGLASGANVLTF. CDR3 coding DNA: TGTGCCAGTAGACCGGGACTAGCTTCTGGGGCCAACGTCCTGACTTTC.